Following are 19 T cell receptor beta chains from one sample sequenced in a study of CD8+ T cells in alopecia areata. Specified treatment: oral pan-JAK inhibitor, 5-10 mg twice daily. As the sequencing template, cDNA was produced by extracting RNA and reverse transcribing it. Method: immunoSEQ multiplex PCR; TCRdb's copy keeps in-frame clones and lacks some. The sample holds roughly 100,000 clones, 60% seen once. Specimen: CD8+ T cells sorted from blood, collected around week 55, from a patient treated with tofacitinib. The receptor set was obtained from a human donor with alopecia areata.

This clone was counted a single time. The V call is TRBV7-6, the J call TRBJ2-7, with D possibly called TRBD1 or TRBD2 (5 bases each). This CDR3 comprises 17 residues. Germline values: CDR1 SGHVS, CDR2 FNYEAQ. V was trimmed by 5 bases and J by 6 bases, leaving 26 bases between them. Here the CDR3 DNA reads TGTGCCAGCAGCCCCCGGAGTGGGGACCCCTGGACACCCGAGCAGTACTTC. Protein sequence: CASSPRSGDPWTPEQYF.

J is TRBJ2-5 and V is TRBV9; possible D gene TRBD2, 7 bases. V lost 5 bases to trimming and J lost 5 bases, with 13 bases between them. Germline loops: CDR1 SGDLS, CDR2 YYNGEE. This CDR3 has 13 amino acids. CDR3 sequence (DNA): TGTGCCAGCAGTCCGGGGGGCCAGGAGACCCAGTACTTC. Translation: CASSPGGQETQYF.

The CDR3 DNA follows: TGTGCCTGGAGTCGGGCCTACGAGCAGTACTTC. This translates into CAWSRAYEQYF. The chain carries TRBV30 and TRBJ2-7; no reliable D call. V dropped 2 bases and J dropped 2 bases, with 4 bases sitting between them. This CDR3 region has 11 residues. CDR1 and CDR2 from the germline V gene are GTSNPN and SVGIG (reference sequence).

This clone was found a few times. This rearrangement joins TRBV13 to TRBJ2-1; 7 positions match TRBD2. The CDR3 covers 19 residues. Germline CDR1 PRHDT, CDR2 FYEKMQ (reference sequence). Trimming cost V 5 bases and J 1 base; bases outside gene matches: 17. In DNA, the CDR3 is TGTGCCAGCAGCGAGATTGGGATTTCGGGCGGGGGTTCCTACAATGAGCAGTTCTTC. Amino acid sequence: CASSEIGISGGGSYNEQFF.

The rearrangement joins TRBV7-9 to TRBJ1-1, with D unclear. Trimming took 3 bases from V and 6 from J, leaving 5 bases between them. This CDR3 contains 11 residues. Per the germline V gene, CDR1 is SEHNR and CDR2 is FQNEAQ (reference sequence). CDR3 DNA sequence: TGTGCCAGCAGCTTGCGGGCTGAAGCTTTCTTT. Encoded protein: CASSLRAEAFF.

The genes are TRBV7-9 and TRBJ2-3; D is possibly TRBD2 (6 bases). Germline lookup yields CDR1 SEHNR and CDR2 FQNEAQ (reference sequence). The CDR3 is made up of 16 amino acids. V dropped 3 bases and J dropped 2 bases, with 15 bases sitting between them. The CDR3 here is CASSFIRGSPTDTQYF. The CDR3 bases are TGTGCCAGCAGCTTCATACGGGGGTCGCCCACAGATACGCAGTATTTT.

V gene TRBV7-8 combines with J gene TRBJ2-3, with a tentative D call TRBD2 (6 bases). Germline loops: CDR1 SGHVS, CDR2 FQNEAQ. The CDR3 consists of 16 residues. Trimming stripped 2 bases from V and 2 bases from J, with 14 bases between. CDR3 nucleotide sequence: TGTGCCAGCAGCTTAACCCCCCAGCGGGCCACAGATACGCAGTATTTT. Translated, it gives CASSLTPQRATDTQYF.

The genes are TRBV19 and TRBJ2-2; the D gene is possibly TRBD2 (6 bases). The CDR3 sequence is 14 residues long. Germline V lookup: CDR1 LNHDA, CDR2 SQIVND (reference sequence). The V gene lost 5 bases and the J gene lost 2 bases, with 9 bases spanning the gap. CDR3 amino acids: CASSPGLNTGELFF. CDR3 DNA: TGTGCCAGTAGTCCGGGACTCAACACCGGGGAGCTGTTTTTT.

The V and J genes are TRBV5-1 and TRBJ2-7; the match to TRBD1 covers 7 bases. Germline lookup yields CDR1 SGHRS and CDR2 YFSETQ. V was clipped by 5 bases and J by 0 bases; unmatched bases: 5. This CDR3 has 14 residues. The CDR3 coding sequence is TGCGCCAGCAGGAGGGACAGAAGCTCCTACGAGCAGTACTTC. Translated: CASRRDRSSYEQYF.

The rearrangement joins TRBV19 to TRBJ2-5, with a weak D call TRBD1 (6 bases). CDR3 size: 13 residues. The ends were cut back, 8 bases at V and 3 bases at J, with 13 bases in the middle. The V gene's germline CDR1 is LNHDA and CDR2 SQIVND (reference sequence). The CDR3: CASRRSGEETQYF. The DNA for the CDR3 is TGTGCCAGTCGGCGTTCAGGGGAAGAGACCCAGTACTTC.

This chain links TRBV6-5 with TRBJ1-2, with 11 bases lining up with TRBD1. The CDR3 consists of 14 residues. Germline V gives CDR1 MNHEY, CDR2 SVGAGI. Trimming took 6 bases from V and 4 from J; bases not matched to a gene: 4. CDR3 loop: CASSRDRGFYGYTF. The CDR3 bases are TGTGCCAGCAGCAGGGACAGGGGGTTCTATGGCTACACCTTC.

J is TRBJ2-7 and V is TRBV27; a possible D gene is TRBD2 (5 bases). The CDR3 has 13 amino acids. Germline CDR1 is MNHEY and CDR2 is SMNVEV (reference sequence). V shed 0 bases and J shed 4 bases, with 7 bases lying between them. The CDR3 protein is CASSLSGAYEQYF. Written as DNA, the CDR3 is TGTGCCAGCAGTTTATCGGGAGCTTACGAGCAGTACTTC.

The chain couples TRBV5-1 to TRBJ2-7, with TRBD1 as a possible D gene (5 bases). With 0 bases removed from V and 6 bases from J, the gap between germline ends came to 10 bases. Germline CDR1 and CDR2: SGHRS and YFSETQ. The CDR3 length is 13 residues. CDR3 coding DNA: TGCGCCAGCAGCTTGGTTACGACAGTCGAGCAGTACTTC. Residues: CASSLVTTVEQYF.

This clone was observed a handful of times. The V and J genes are TRBV6-5 and TRBJ2-1; tentatively, D is TRBD2 (5 bases). V lost 4 bases, J lost 10 bases, and 11 bases lay in between. Germline CDR1 MNHEY, CDR2 SVGAGI. This CDR3 spans 12 amino acids. This chain's CDR3 is CASSSSGPEQFF. CDR3 in DNA: TGTGCCAGCAGTTCCAGCGGACCCGAGCAGTTCTTC.

In this sample, this clone turned up a few times. The V call is TRBV5-6, the J call TRBJ2-2; D is uncertain. This CDR3 has 12 residues. V was pared by 1 base and J by 7 bases, with 5 bases between. CDR1 and CDR2 (germline): SGHDT, YYEEEE. CDR3 coding DNA: TGTGCCAGCAGCTTGTGGGTCGGGGAGCTGTTTTTT. Its protein is CASSLWVGELFF.

The chain couples TRBV27 to TRBJ2-1; TRBD2 is a possible D gene (5 bases). CDR1 is MNHEY, CDR2 SMNVEV, per germline (reference sequence). The ends were cut back, 9 bases at V and 5 bases at J, with 20 bases in the middle. The CDR3 covers 15 residues. The CDR3 loop reads CAREARASQNNEQFF. CDR3 DNA sequence: TGTGCCAGGGAAGCGAGGGCTAGCCAAAACAATGAGCAGTTCTTC.

The rearrangement links TRBV27 to TRBJ2-7; the D call may be TRBD1 or TRBD2 (5 bases each). V lost 4 bases and J lost 4, with 8 bases in between. Germline CDR1 reads MNHEY; CDR2 reads SMNVEV (reference sequence). CDR3 length: 12 residues. CDR3 region: CASSSGGYEQYF. CDR3 nucleotides: TGTGCCAGCAGTTCTGGGGGTTACGAGCAGTACTTC.

As for this clone: This sample also contains other DNA sequences that code for the same CDR3. The chain has TRBV27 and TRBJ1-6; unclear D gene. Trimming took 6 bases from V and 7 from J, leaving 10 bases between them. The CDR3 is 13 residues long. Germline values: CDR1 MNHEY, CDR2 SMNVEV (reference sequence). CDR3 region: CASSWQGNSPLHF. CDR3 nucleotide sequence: TGTGCCAGCAGCTGGCAAGGGAATTCACCCCTCCACTTT.

Of note for this clone: A much larger clone sits a single nucleotide away, making a read error possible. The same CDR3 can be traced to other DNA sequences in this sample. This chain joins TRBV5-6 and TRBJ1-5; unclear D gene. From germline, CDR1 is SGHDT and CDR2 YYEEEE. Between the trimmed V and J ends, which lost 0 bases and 1 base, there was a span of 2 bases. CDR3 length: 13 residues. The CDR3 DNA is TGTGCCAGCAGCTTGGGAAGCAATCAGCCCCAGCATTTT. Translation: CASSLGSNQPQHF.